This T cell receptor (beta chain) was recorded in a study of blood T cell repertoires in COVID-19. In the original analysis: Amplification with reference gene primers provided the estimates of nucleated cell counts. The assay was immunoSEQ multiplex PCR, and TCRdb's table has in-frame clones only and misses some. The V and J calls and clone size are taken from that table; D and trimming were inferred from the DNA. The repertoire consists of 250,000 to 300,000 clones, with about 86% occurring once and the leading ten covering 2.5% to 3%. J was trimmed by 0 bases and V by 4 bases; bases with no gene match: 8. The CDR3 sequence is 18 residues long. In germline, CDR1 is SGHRS, CDR2 YFSETQ.

The sequence was collected from a woman in her sixties or seventies with active or convalescent COVID-19. Source material: peripheral blood. This chain connects TRBV5-1 to TRBJ2-4; TRBD1 agrees at 12 bases. The CDR3 region has the DNA TGCGCCAGCAGCCGGGGGACAGGGGGCTCGTTAGCCAAAAACATTCAGTACTTC. Protein product: CASSRGTGGSLAKNIQYF.